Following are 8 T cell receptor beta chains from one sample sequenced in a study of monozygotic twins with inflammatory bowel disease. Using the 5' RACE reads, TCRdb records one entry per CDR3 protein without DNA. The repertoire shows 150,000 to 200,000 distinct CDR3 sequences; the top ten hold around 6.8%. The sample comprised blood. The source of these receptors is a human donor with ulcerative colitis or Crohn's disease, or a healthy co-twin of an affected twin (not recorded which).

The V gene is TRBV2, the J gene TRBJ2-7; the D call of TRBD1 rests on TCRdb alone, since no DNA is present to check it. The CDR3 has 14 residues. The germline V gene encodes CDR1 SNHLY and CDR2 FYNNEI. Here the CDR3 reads CASSVNPGAGEQYF.

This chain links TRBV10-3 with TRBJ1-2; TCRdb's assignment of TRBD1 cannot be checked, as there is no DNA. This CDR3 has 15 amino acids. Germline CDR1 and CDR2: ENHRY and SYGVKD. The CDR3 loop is CAISEGQGFYYGYTF.

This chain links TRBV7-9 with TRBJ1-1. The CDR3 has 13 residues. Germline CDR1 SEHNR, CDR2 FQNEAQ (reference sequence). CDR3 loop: CASSPGLGTEAFF.

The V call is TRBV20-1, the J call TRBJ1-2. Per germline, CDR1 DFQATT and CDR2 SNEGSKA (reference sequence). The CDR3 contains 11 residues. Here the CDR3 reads CSASNLGLGSF.

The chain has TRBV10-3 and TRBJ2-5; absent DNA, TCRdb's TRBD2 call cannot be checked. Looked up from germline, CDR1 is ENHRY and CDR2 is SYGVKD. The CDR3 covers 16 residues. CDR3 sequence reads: CAISERLVAGKETQYF.

CDR3 residues: CASSWATGSYEQYF. V usage is TRBV7-2 and J usage is TRBJ2-7; TCRdb returns TRBD1, unconfirmable since there is no DNA. The CDR3 contains 14 residues. Germline V lookup: CDR1 SGHTA, CDR2 FQGNSA.

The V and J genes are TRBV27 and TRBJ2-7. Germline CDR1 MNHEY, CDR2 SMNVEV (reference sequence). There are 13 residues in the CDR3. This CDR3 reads CASSLSAFYEQYF.

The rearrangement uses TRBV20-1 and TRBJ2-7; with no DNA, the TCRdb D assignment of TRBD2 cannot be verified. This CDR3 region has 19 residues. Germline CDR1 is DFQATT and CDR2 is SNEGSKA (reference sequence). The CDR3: CSARRVGLAGRPAAYEQYF.